The 27 T cell receptor beta chains reported below all come from one sample, sequenced in a study of CD8 T cells in ankylosing spondylitis. TCRdb analysed the 5' RACE reads with MiXCR anew, one entry per CDR3 protein. Of approximately 290,000 distinct CDR3 sequences listed, less than 25% are singletons. Source material: blood, either unsorted or a sorted T cell fraction (not recorded which). Receptor source: a female donor with ankylosing spondylitis or in good health (not recorded which).

This clonotype showed up just a few times. J is TRBJ2-1 and V is TRBV20-1, with D maybe TRBD2 (5 bases). Trimming pared 7 bases from V and 9 bases from J, leaving 19 bases between. This CDR3 has 13 residues. CDR1 is DFQATT, CDR2 SNEGSKA, per germline (reference sequence). The CDR3 bases are TGCAGTGTTGTAGCGTGGAAGGGTAGTGAGCAGTTCTTC. Translated, it gives CSVVAWKGSEQFF.

The rearrangement uses TRBV5-1 and TRBJ2-7; 12 bases are a match to TRBD2. The CDR3 consists of 15 residues. J gave up 6 bases and V 0 bases, and 4 bases lay outside the gene matches. The germline CDR1 and CDR2 sequences are SGHRS and YFSETQ. CDR3 coding DNA: TGCGCCAGCAGCTTGGCGCTAGCGGGAGGGTTCGAGCAGTACTTC. Translating gives CASSLALAGGFEQYF. Supplemented by reference TRBV5-1 and TRBJ2-7, the full variable domain reads KAGVTQTPRYLIKTRGQQVTLSCSPISGHRSVSWYQQTPGQGLQFLFEYFSETQRNKGNFPGRFSGRQFSNSRSEMNVSTLELGDSALYLCASSLALAGGFEQYFGPGTRLTVT.

Note on this clonotype: This may be a read error: a much more frequent sequence differs by one nucleotide. The J gene is TRBJ2-1, the V gene TRBV20-1, with D unresolved. This CDR3 region has 15 residues. CDR1 and CDR2 from the germline V gene are DFQATT and SNEGSKA (reference sequence). Trimming took off 2 bases at V and 5 bases at J, with 16 bases between the two ends. This CDR3 reads CSARPPLALDNEQFF. DNA for the CDR3: TGCAGTGCTAGACCCCCCCTCGCGCTGGACAATGAGCAGTTCTTC.

The chain carries TRBV7-2 and TRBJ1-4; no firm D call. Looked up from germline, CDR1 is SGHTA and CDR2 is FQGNSA. The germline V and J ends were trimmed by 5 bases and 0 bases, with 7 bases remaining between them. CDR3 length equals 14 residues. CDR3 sequence: CASSPHATNEKLFF. The CDR3 DNA is TGTGCCAGCAGCCCCCACGCAACTAATGAAAAACTGTTTTTT.

This sequence joins TRBV28 and TRBJ2-1; 7 nucleotides match TRBD2. The CDR3 loop spans 14 amino acids. Trimming at V came to 11 bases and at J to 2 bases, leaving 9 bases not matched to a gene. Germline CDR1 reads MDHEN; CDR2 reads SYDVKM. The CDR3 DNA follows: TGTGCCTCGAATAGCGGACTAGCCTACAATGAGCAGTTCTTC. Translation gives CASNSGLAYNEQFF.

This chain links TRBV29-1 with TRBJ2-1, with 14 bases lining up with TRBD2. CDR1 is SQVTM, CDR2 ANQGSEA, per germline. CDR3 length: 16 residues. V gave up 5 bases and J gave up 5 bases; unmatched junction bases: 8. The chain's CDR3 is CSVSGTSGGLNNEQFF. In DNA form, the CDR3 reads TGCAGCGTTTCCGGGACTAGCGGGGGTCTAAACAATGAGCAGTTCTTC.

This clonotype was seen many times. V is TRBV20-1 and J is TRBJ1-1, with D possibly TRBD1 on 5 matching bases. Germline CDR1 DFQATT, CDR2 SNEGSKA (reference sequence). The ends were cut back, 6 bases at V and 11 bases at J, with 13 bases in the middle. This CDR3 has 10 residues. CDR3 protein: CSAYSGLAFF. Here the CDR3 DNA reads TGCAGTGCCTACTCGGGGCTGGCTTTCTTT.

This sequence joins TRBV6-5 and TRBJ2-1; 16 bases agree with TRBD2. CDR1 MNHEY and CDR2 SVGAGI come from the germline V gene. With 2 bases clipped from V and 7 bases from J, the junction kept 5 bases outside the gene matches. The CDR3 is 17 amino acids. The CDR3 DNA is TGTGCCAGCAGTTACGGGGGGACTAGCGGGAGGGGGAATGAGCAGTTCTTC. This sequence encodes CASSYGGTSGRGNEQFF.

The chain combines TRBV7-2 with TRBJ2-2; D unresolved. V shed 6 bases and J shed 7 bases, with 18 bases lying between them. This CDR3 has 15 residues. The germline CDR1 and CDR2 sequences are SGHTA and FQGNSA. CDR3 residues: CASRPDLLIGGELFF. The CDR3 DNA reads TGTGCCAGCAGACCGGACCTTTTGATCGGCGGGGAGCTGTTTTTT.

This clonotype was recorded only once. The CDR3 nucleotides are TGTGCCAGCAGCTTACGGACAGGGTGGGCCACTGAAGCTTTCTTT. Its translation is CASSLRTGWATEAFF. V gene TRBV7-2 combines with J gene TRBJ1-1; 8 nucleotides line up with TRBD1. Trimming removed 2 bases from V and 4 bases from J; junction bases left unmatched: 6. CDR3 size: 15 residues. The V gene's germline CDR1 is SGHTA and CDR2 FQGNSA.

This clonotype has a handful of counts. The chain recombines TRBV10-2 with TRBJ2-6; possibly TRBD1 for D (6 bases). The CDR3 has 16 residues. Germline values: CDR1 WSHSY, CDR2 SAAADI. Trimming removed 8 bases from V and 0 bases from J, with 14 bases in between. The CDR3 nucleotides are TGCGCCAGCCTCAAACGGGACAACTCTGGGGCCAACGTCCTGACTTTC. This translates into CASLKRDNSGANVLTF.

This chain joins TRBV20-1 and TRBJ2-1, with 8 positions matching TRBD2. CDR1 and CDR2 from the germline V gene are DFQATT and SNEGSKA (reference sequence). V shed 3 bases, J shed 2 bases, and the junction held 6 bases outside the gene matches. The CDR3 runs to 15 residues. The DNA of the CDR3 is TGCAGTGCTAGGAATCCGGGAGGGGCCTACAATGAGCAGTTCTTC. Amino acid sequence: CSARNPGGAYNEQFF.

This clonotype was recorded many times. The chain has TRBV30 and TRBJ2-2, with 8 bases lining up with TRBD2. The CDR3 has 14 residues. The trim removed 5 bases at V and 4 bases at J, leaving 6 bases unmatched. The germline CDR1 and CDR2 sequences are GTSNPN and SVGIG (reference sequence). For the CDR3, the DNA is TGTGCCTGGTCGCGGGGGGCGGGCACCGGGGAGCTGTTTTTT. Amino acids: CAWSRGAGTGELFF.

This clonotype was found many times. The chain links TRBV5-1 to TRBJ1-4, with D maybe TRBD1 (5 bases). V dropped 1 base and J dropped 7 bases, with 11 bases sitting between them. CDR1 and CDR2 from the germline V gene are SGHRS and YFSETQ. This CDR3 is 14 amino acids long. The chain's CDR3 is CASSLQAGTEKLFF. CDR3 nucleotides: TGCGCCAGCAGCTTGCAGGCGGGGACTGAAAAACTGTTTTTT.

This sequence joins TRBV20-1 and TRBJ2-1, with D possibly matching TRBD1 (6 bases). This CDR3 has 14 amino acids. Per the germline V gene, CDR1 is DFQATT and CDR2 is SNEGSKA (reference sequence). V shed 1 base and J shed 5 bases, with 12 bases lying between them. CDR3 sequence reads: CSARAGERHNEQFF. Here the CDR3 DNA reads TGCAGTGCTAGAGCAGGGGAACGGCACAATGAGCAGTTCTTC.

This clonotype turned up a few times. V is TRBV20-1 and J is TRBJ1-3; D is possibly TRBD1 (6 bases). The CDR3 extends over 14 amino acids. The V gene's germline CDR1 is DFQATT and CDR2 SNEGSKA (reference sequence). Trimming removed 4 bases at V and 4 bases at J, with 14 bases between. CDR3 coding DNA: TGCAGTGCTACCCCACAGGGAATCGGAAACACCATATATTTT. Residues: CSATPQGIGNTIYF.

This clonotype appeared a few times. DNA for the CDR3: TGCGCCAGCAGCTTACGACAGGGGGTGGCCTACGAGCAGTACTTC. As protein: CASSLRQGVAYEQYF. V and J are TRBV5-1 and TRBJ2-7; 9 nucleotides match TRBD1. CDR1 and CDR2 from the germline V gene are SGHRS and YFSETQ. The CDR3 loop spans 15 amino acids. Trimming took 2 bases from V and 2 from J; bases not matched to a gene: 5.

The sample holds a few counts of this clonotype. The chain employs TRBV5-1 and TRBJ1-1; D is ambiguous. The CDR3 is 17 amino acids. Germline V gene data show CDR1 as SGHRS and CDR2 as YFSETQ. V was clipped by 0 bases and J by 3 bases, with 18 bases between them. CDR3 nucleotide sequence: TGCGCCAGCAGCTTGGCCCCGGGCGACGGTCTTGACACTGAAGCTTTCTTT. Translation: CASSLAPGDGLDTEAFF.

The J gene is TRBJ2-3, the V gene TRBV7-2; TRBD2 aligns across 7 bases. The CDR3 is made up of 15 amino acids. Germline V CDR1 and CDR2: SGHTA, FQGNSA. V dropped 4 bases and J dropped 1; count of bases not matched to a gene: 5. The CDR3 DNA sequence: TGTGCCAGCAGCTCGTGGGCGGGGGGCACAGATACGCAGTATTTT. It translates to CASSSWAGGTDTQYF. Drawing the rest from reference TRBV7-2 and TRBJ2-3, the complete variable domain is GAGVSQSPSNKVTEKGKDVELRCDPISGHTALYWYRQSLGQGLEFLIYFQGNSAPDKSGLPSDRFSAERTGGSVSTLTIQRTQQEDSAVYLCASSSWAGGTDTQYFGPGTRLTVL.

V usage is TRBV12-3 or TRBV12-4 and J usage is TRBJ2-7; 12 bases agree with TRBD2. V gave up 5 bases and J gave up 5 bases; unmatched junction bases: 10. There are 16 residues in the CDR3. The CDR3: CASSTLSSGRVDEQYF. CDR3 nucleotide sequence: TGTGCCAGCAGTACCCTTTCTAGCGGGAGGGTGGACGAGCAGTACTTC.

This chain uses TRBV20-1 with TRBJ2-5; weak D call: TRBD1 (5 bases). Germline lookup yields CDR1 DFQATT and CDR2 SNEGSKA (reference sequence). Trimming stripped 7 bases from V and 0 bases from J, with 15 bases between. This CDR3 contains 14 residues. The CDR3, as DNA: TGCAGTGTAGGGGCAGCACCGTACCAAGAGACCCAGTACTTC. It is translated as CSVGAAPYQETQYF.

Only one count was recorded for this clonotype. CDR3 coding DNA: TGCAGTGCTAACGTCGGACAGCCGAACACTGAAGCTTTCTTT. It is translated as CSANVGQPNTEAFF. V is TRBV20-1 and J is TRBJ1-1; D possibly corresponds to TRBD1 (6 bases). Germline CDR1 reads DFQATT; CDR2 reads SNEGSKA (reference sequence). Deletions cut 4 bases from V and 1 base from J, with 13 bases between. The CDR3 runs to 14 residues.

This clonotype was seen a handful of times. The chain uses TRBV24-1 and TRBJ2-3, with 7 bases fitting TRBD1. The V gene's germline CDR1 is KGHDR and CDR2 SFDVKD. CDR3 length: 17 amino acids. V gave up 4 bases and J gave up 3 bases; unmatched junction bases: 12. CDR3 nucleotide sequence: TGTGCCACCAGTGACTCCACGGCACAGGGGAGAACAGATACGCAGTATTTT. It codes for CATSDSTAQGRTDTQYF.

This clonotype turned up a few times. J is TRBJ2-3 and V is TRBV12-3 or TRBV12-4; no firm D call. V lost 3 bases, J lost 4 bases, and 8 bases lay in between. This CDR3 contains 13 residues. In DNA, the CDR3 is TGTGCCAGCAGTTTGTCTAAGTCAGATACGCAGTATTTT. Its protein is CASSLSKSDTQYF.

The chain couples TRBV7-9 to TRBJ2-7, with unresolved D. V gave up 2 bases and J gave up 0 bases, with 8 bases separating them. The germline V gene has CDR1 SEHNR and CDR2 FQNEAQ (reference sequence). The CDR3 extends over 14 amino acids. This chain's CDR3 is CASSLRSSSYEQYF. CDR3 DNA: TGTGCCAGCAGCTTACGCAGTTCCTCCTACGAGCAGTACTTC.

The chain has TRBV19 and TRBJ2-1, with TRBD2 matching over 7 bases. The CDR3 runs to 13 residues. V gave up 7 bases and J gave up 4 bases; unmatched junction bases: 4. The germline V gene has CDR1 LNHDA and CDR2 SQIVND (reference sequence). For the CDR3, the DNA is TGTGCCAGTAATGGACTAGGGTACAATGAGCAGTTCTTC. Protein: CASNGLGYNEQFF.

This clonotype came up a few times. CDR3 region: CASRINRDGYNEQFF. CDR3 DNA: TGTGCCAGCAGGATAAACCGGGACGGCTACAATGAGCAGTTCTTC. The genes are TRBV6-1 and TRBJ2-1; D might be TRBD1 or TRBD2, each matching 5 bases. There are 15 residues in the CDR3. V lost 6 bases, J lost 3 bases, and 15 bases lay in between. Germline V gene lookup returns CDR1 MNHNS and CDR2 SASEGT.